This T cell receptor beta chain was recorded in a study of beta chain features in type 1 diabetes. Looking at the study overall: Taken together, all samples contributed approximately 110 million examined sorted cells.

General study results and limits: In all four CD4+ subsets, TCRB CDR3 length was significantly, moderately reduced in type 1 diabetes.

Each population that was sorted was more than 95% pure. This clone appeared a few times. What it binds is unknown. Other DNA sequences in this sample translate to the same CDR3. This CDR3 contains 14 residues. The J segment lost 3 bases and the V segment lost 1 base, leaving 3 bases of the junction unmatched. CDR1 SGHTA and CDR2 FQGNSA come from the germline V gene. cDNA synthesis used the whole RNA isolate, giving expressed TCRB sequences. Sequencing was performed with immunoSEQ multiplex PCR; in TCRdb, only in-frame clones are kept and a portion is missing. The sample comprises 850,000 to 900,000 clones, 15% to 20% of which are singletons, and roughly 0.025% rests with the top ten.

The chain combines TRBV7-2 with TRBJ2-7; TRBD2 agrees at 7 bases. The specimen was naive CD4+ T cells from blood. This receptor was taken from a woman aged 18 to 35 in good health. CDR3 sequence (DNA): TGTGCCAGCAGCTTAGTACCGGGGGGCTACGAGCAGTACTTC. Translation gives CASSLVPGGYEQYF.